A single sample gave rise to the 20 T cell receptor beta chains below, sequenced in a study of T-cell memory formation after mild COVID-19. TCRdb recomputed calls from the 5' RACE reads with MiXCR, one row per CDR3 protein. The top ten hold around 30% of the sample, which has roughly 140,000 distinct CDR3 sequences, about 14% seen once. The sequencing input was PBMCs or a T cell subset sorted from them (not recorded which). These TCRs come from an adult woman who had mild COVID-19 (a few samples of this study predate the infection). Cell type and time point are not known.

The V call is TRBV4-2, the J call TRBJ2-7; 7 bases fit TRBD1. Trimming cost V 0 bases and J 2 bases; bases outside gene matches: 7. The CDR3 contains 16 residues. CDR1 LGHNA and CDR2 YNFKEQ come from the germline V gene. The CDR3 here is CASSQDVTGSAYEQYF. CDR3 sequence (DNA): TGTGCCAGCAGCCAAGATGTGACAGGGTCAGCCTACGAGCAGTACTTC.

This chain connects TRBV4-1 to TRBJ1-5; 10 bases line up with TRBD1. Germline CDR1 MGHRA, CDR2 YSYEKL. The CDR3 contains 16 residues. Unmatched junction bases numbered 4, after V lost 1 base and J lost 4 bases. The CDR3 reads CASSQGPGQGNQPQHF. As DNA, the CDR3 is TGCGCCAGCAGCCAAGGTCCGGGACAGGGGAATCAGCCCCAGCATTTT.

This clonotype was seen more than once but under ten times. The V and J genes are TRBV29-1 and TRBJ2-3, with TRBD2 matching over 14 bases. Looked up from germline, CDR1 is SQVTM and CDR2 is ANQGSEA. With 7 bases clipped from V and 4 bases from J, the junction kept 16 bases outside the gene matches. This CDR3 is 18 amino acids long. DNA for the CDR3: TGCAGCGCCTCCCGGGGGACTAGCGGGAGTCCGTCCGCAGATACGCAGTATTTT. Translated, it gives CSASRGTSGSPSADTQYF.

The V call is TRBV4-1, the J call TRBJ2-7, with no clear D. The V end was cut by 0 bases, the J end by 2 bases, with 11 bases between. Germline loops: CDR1 MGHRA, CDR2 YSYEKL. The length of the CDR3 is 15 residues. CDR3 sequence: CASSQENPPTYEQYF. For the CDR3, the DNA is TGCGCCAGCAGCCAAGAAAACCCCCCAACCTACGAGCAGTACTTC.

There are a few counts of this clonotype. The V gene is TRBV10-3, the J gene TRBJ1-2, with D possibly being TRBD1 (6 bases). CDR3 length equals 15 residues. Trimming shortened V by 10 bases and J by 4 bases, and 22 bases separated the two germline ends. Germline assignment: CDR1 ENHRY and CDR2 SYGVKD. CDR3 protein: CATRLAGGLGYGYTF. In DNA, the CDR3 is TGTGCCACCCGACTGGCGGGGGGCCTTGGCTATGGCTACACCTTC.

This clonotype has a count of ten or more. The V call is TRBV20-1, the J call TRBJ2-3; 8 nucleotides match TRBD2. The CDR3 consists of 16 residues. With 0 bases clipped from V and 2 bases from J, the junction kept 7 bases outside the gene matches. Germline V gene sequence: CDR1 DFQATT, CDR2 SNEGSKA (reference sequence). CDR3 in DNA: TGCAGTGCTAGAGAGTTTGCGGGGGGTTCCACAGATACGCAGTATTTT. Protein: CSAREFAGGSTDTQYF.

This clonotype was seen only a few times. The chain joins TRBV29-1 to TRBJ2-1; D perhaps matches TRBD1 (6 bases). Trimming cost V 0 bases and J 4 bases, with 13 bases left between them. Per germline, CDR1 SQVTM and CDR2 ANQGSEA. This CDR3 region has 15 residues. The CDR3 DNA is TGCAGCGTTGAAGAATTGAGGACAGCGTACAATGAGCAGTTCTTC. Translation: CSVEELRTAYNEQFF.

This clonotype came up many times. The rearrangement uses TRBV11-2 and TRBJ2-1; D is ambiguous. This CDR3 has 15 residues. The V end was cut by 0 bases, the J end by 0 bases, with 6 bases between. CDR1 and CDR2 (germline): SGHAT, FQNNGV. The CDR3 here is CASSLDMSSYNEQFF. The CDR3 nucleotides are TGTGCCAGCAGCTTAGACATGAGCTCCTACAATGAGCAGTTCTTC.

This clonotype has just a few counts. The chain carries TRBV5-1 and TRBJ2-3; tentatively, D is TRBD2 (5 bases). The germline V gene has CDR1 SGHRS and CDR2 YFSETQ. V lost 3 bases and J 5 bases, leaving 22 bases between the germline ends. The CDR3 covers 17 residues. CDR3 nucleotide sequence: TGCGCCAGCAGCTCCCTACCGGGTCTAGGGAGCGGAGATACGCAGTATTTT. This gives the protein CASSSLPGLGSGDTQYF.

This clonotype was found a few times. CDR3 coding DNA: TGTGCCAGCAGCCAGTGGGGGGGACAGGGGGTCGTAGCTTTCTTT. It codes for CASSQWGGQGVVAFF. The chain joins TRBV6-4 to TRBJ1-1, with 11 bases aligning to TRBD1. CDR3 length equals 15 residues. Germline CDR1 reads MRHNA; CDR2 reads SNTAGT. J lost 10 bases, V lost 6 bases, and 13 bases had no gene match.

Written as DNA, the CDR3 is TGTGCCAGCAGCTCCCGGGAAGGGGGCAGTGGGGCCAACGTCCTGACTTTC. Translated, it gives CASSSREGGSGANVLTF. This chain uses TRBV11-2 with TRBJ2-6, with 7 bases identical to TRBD1. The CDR3 extends over 17 amino acids. CDR1 SGHAT and CDR2 FQNNGV come from the germline V gene. The V and J ends lost 4 bases and 3 bases, in that order; junction bases with no gene match: 9.

Remarks on this clonotype: Mismatch with germline at one junction end may stem from a read error. V is TRBV7-2 and J is TRBJ1-1, with D perhaps matching TRBD1 (6 bases). CDR1 and CDR2 from the germline V gene are SGHTA and FQGNSA. CDR3 length: 13 amino acids. CDR3 in amino acids: CASSQQGTIPRYF. The CDR3 DNA sequence: TGTGCCAGCAGCCAACAAGGGACAATACCGCGGTACTTT.

This clonotype was counted a single time. The chain joins TRBV9 to TRBJ1-2; 9 bases line up with TRBD1. Germline CDR1 and CDR2: SGDLS and YYNGEE. The CDR3 contains 15 residues. V dropped 3 bases and J dropped 8; count of bases not matched to a gene: 11. CDR3 sequence (DNA): TGTGCCAGCAGCGGAGGGACAGGGAGTGTTAACGGCTACACCTTC. Translated, it gives CASSGGTGSVNGYTF.

The chain uses TRBV4-1 and TRBJ1-5; D is unclear. Germline assignment: CDR1 MGHRA and CDR2 YSYEKL. This CDR3 has 15 residues. V was trimmed by 1 base and J by 6 bases, leaving 13 bases between them. CDR3 in amino acids: CASSQAQAEGQPQHF. The CDR3 DNA reads as TGCGCCAGCAGCCAAGCCCAGGCGGAGGGTCAGCCCCAGCATTTT.

Comments on this clonotype: A single base separates this from a much larger clone, so it may be a read error. CDR3 coding DNA: TGTGCCAGCAGGTCACCCGGGGCCTACTACGAGCAGTACTTC. Its translation is CASRSPGAYYEQYF. This chain joins TRBV12-3 or TRBV12-4 and TRBJ2-7; D is possibly TRBD1 or TRBD2 (5 bases each). This CDR3 is 14 amino acids long. Trimming took off 6 bases at V and 3 bases at J, with 15 bases between the two ends.

This clonotype was counted only a few times. This chain connects TRBV11-2 to TRBJ2-7; D is possibly TRBD1 (5 bases). The CDR3 length is 14 residues. The ends were cut back, 6 bases at V and 3 bases at J, with 15 bases in the middle. Germline lookup yields CDR1 SGHAT and CDR2 FQNNGV. The CDR3 region has the DNA TGTGCCAGCAGTGCCAGGACAAACTACTACGAGCAGTACTTC. Its protein is CASSARTNYYEQYF.

The chain couples TRBV19 to TRBJ2-1; D possibly corresponds to TRBD2 (6 bases). There are 16 residues in the CDR3. Looked up from germline, CDR1 is LNHDA and CDR2 is SQIVND (reference sequence). Deletions cut 6 bases from V and 1 base from J, with 16 bases between. In nucleotides, the CDR3 is TGTGCCAGTAGGGGCGGGACGGGGGTATCCTACAATGAGCAGTTCTTC. Translated, it gives CASRGGTGVSYNEQFF.

The genes are TRBV7-6 and TRBJ2-7, with 11 bases fitting TRBD1. CDR1 and CDR2 (germline): SGHVS, FNYEAQ. The trim removed 5 bases at V and 2 bases at J, leaving 5 bases unmatched. The CDR3 contains 15 residues. CDR3 in amino acids: CASSDGTGGAYEQYF. CDR3 nucleotides: TGTGCCAGCAGCGACGGGACAGGGGGTGCCTACGAGCAGTACTTC.

J is TRBJ2-7 and V is TRBV3-1; 9 bases align to TRBD2. There are 15 residues in the CDR3. V lost 6 bases and J lost 2; bases outside the gene matches: 8. Per germline, CDR1 LGHDT and CDR2 YNNKEL (reference sequence). The CDR3 sequence is CASRSSGSDAYEQYF. Here the CDR3 DNA reads TGTGCCAGCAGGAGTAGCGGGAGTGACGCCTACGAGCAGTACTTC.

This clonotype was found many times. The V gene is TRBV6-5, the J gene TRBJ2-3; 8 bases agree with TRBD2. The V segment lost 6 bases and the J segment 4 bases; nucleotides outside the gene matches: 9. The CDR3 is 15 amino acids. The germline CDR1 and CDR2 sequences are MNHEY and SVGAGI. The CDR3 bases are TGTGCCAGCAGCTATGTGGCGGGAGGCTCAGATACGCAGTATTTT. Protein product: CASSYVAGGSDTQYF.